One and the same sample provided the 5 T cell receptor beta chains below, sequenced in a study of memory CD4+ T cells and cytomegalovirus serostatus. Clones were sequenced by immunoSEQ multiplex PCR, and TCRdb holds only the in-frame ones, with some missing. This table holds more than 45,000 clones, about 81% found once. Single viable CD3+CD4+CD8-CD45RO+ cells were sorted as the memory CD4+ T cells. Input material: memory CD4+ T cells from blood. The receptors stem from an adult in good health and CMV-seronegative.

The gene calls are TRBV2 and TRBJ2-6, with D perhaps TRBD1 or TRBD2 (5 bases each). V was shortened by 6 bases and J by 4 bases, with 13 bases between the two germline ends. Germline V lookup: CDR1 SNHLY, CDR2 FYNNEI. The CDR3 consists of 15 residues. The CDR3 DNA sequence: TGTGCCAGCAGCCTAGTGGGGGAAGGGGCCAACGTCCTGACTTTC. Translation gives CASSLVGEGANVLTF.

CDR3 nucleotide sequence: TGCGCCAGCAGCCCTTGGACTAGCGGGAGAGGGGGCACCGGGGAGCTGTTTTTT. This encodes CASSPWTSGRGGTGELFF. J is TRBJ2-2 and V is TRBV4-3, with 13 bases lining up with TRBD2. Per germline, CDR1 LGHNA and CDR2 YSLEER. Trimming took 4 bases from V and 4 from J; bases not matched to a gene: 9. The CDR3 totals 18 residues.

This chain links TRBV2 with TRBJ2-4; D uncertain. This CDR3 comprises 12 residues. CDR1 is SNHLY and CDR2 is FYNNEI in the germline V gene. V lost 8 bases to trimming and J lost 8 bases, with 13 bases between them. CDR3: CASVNPADIQYF. The CDR3 coding sequence is TGTGCCAGCGTAAACCCCGCGGACATTCAGTACTTC. Full variable domain (rest looked up from reference TRBV2 and TRBJ2-4): EPEVTQTPSHQVTQMGQEVILRCVPISNHLYFYWYRQILGQKVEFLVSFYNNEISEKSEIFDDQFSVERPDGSNFTLKIRSTKLEDSAMYFCASVNPADIQYFGAGTRLSVL.

The chain is built from TRBV29-1 and TRBJ2-1; D is undetermined. Per the germline V gene, CDR1 is SQVTM and CDR2 is ANQGSEA. The V end was cut by 5 bases, the J end by 7 bases, with 9 bases between. There are 11 residues in the CDR3. This CDR3 is CSVLDGNEQFF. The CDR3 DNA sequence: TGCAGCGTTTTAGATGGGAATGAGCAGTTCTTC.

The chain joins TRBV4-3 to TRBJ1-2; D ambiguous. The germline V gene has CDR1 LGHNA and CDR2 YSLEER. Trimming pared 1 base from V and 0 bases from J, leaving 9 bases between. This CDR3 region has 15 residues. The CDR3 DNA sequence: TGCGCCAGCAGCCAAGTTCGGGCTGCTAACTATGGCTACACCTTC. Translated, it gives CASSQVRAANYGYTF.